What follows is one TCR beta chain and its context. Its specificity is not known. The V gene end was trimmed by 3 bases and the J gene end by 2 bases; junction bases not matched to a gene: 5. Per the germline V gene, CDR1 is MGHRA and CDR2 is YSYEKL. This CDR3 contains 16 residues. TCRalpha and TCRbeta libraries used 5'RACE with constant-segment primers and UMIs. TCRdb redid the calling of the 5' RACE reads with MiXCR, one entry per CDR3 protein. Of around 420,000 distinct CDR3 sequences in the sample, roughly 24% are singletons; the top ten hold around 9%. These data come from a study of T-cell memory formation after mild COVID-19. The wider study: Among the donors, TCR clusters were largely specific to each donor. Findings of the study overall: Chiefly within CM and EM were the contracting CD4+ clones; CD8+ ones were within EMRA. A balance of CD4 and CD8 characterized clones contracting day 15 to 85, whereas later expanders leaned CD4+.

The sequence came from an adult woman who had mild COVID-19 (a few samples of this study predate the infection). Cell type and time point are not known. This chain links TRBV4-1 with TRBJ2-1, with 9 bases identical to TRBD2. Sequencing used PBMCs or a T cell subset sorted from them (not recorded which). The CDR3 DNA sequence: TGCGCCAGCAGCCACCTTAGCGGGGGCCCCTACAATGAGCAGTTCTTC. Its protein is CASSHLSGGPYNEQFF.